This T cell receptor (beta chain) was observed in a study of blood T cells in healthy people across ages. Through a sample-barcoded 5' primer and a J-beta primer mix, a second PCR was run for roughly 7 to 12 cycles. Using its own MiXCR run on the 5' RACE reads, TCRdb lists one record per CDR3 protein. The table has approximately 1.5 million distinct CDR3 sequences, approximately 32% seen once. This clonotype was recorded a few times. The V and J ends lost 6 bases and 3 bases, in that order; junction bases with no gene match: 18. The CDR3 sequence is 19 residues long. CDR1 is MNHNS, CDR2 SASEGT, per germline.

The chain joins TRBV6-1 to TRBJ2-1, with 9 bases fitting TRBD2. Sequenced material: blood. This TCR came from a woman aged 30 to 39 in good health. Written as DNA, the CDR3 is TGTGCCAGCAGACCTCCGGGGCTAGCGGGGCCTTTTATCTACAATGAGCAGTTCTTC. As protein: CASRPPGLAGPFIYNEQFF.